This T cell receptor beta chain was identified in a study of CD8 T cells in ankylosing spondylitis. The germline V gene encodes CDR1 SNHLY and CDR2 FYNNEI. V gave up 8 bases and J gave up 4 bases; unmatched junction bases: 16. CDR3 size: 16 residues. TCRdb re-derived calls from the 5' RACE reads in MiXCR, one entry per CDR3 protein. The sample yields about 360,000 distinct CDR3 sequences, under 15% seen once. The sample taken for sequencing was blood, either unsorted or a sorted T cell fraction (not recorded which). The chain carries TRBV2 and TRBJ2-7; 8 nucleotides agree with TRBD1. This clonotype originated in a male donor with ankylosing spondylitis or in good health (not recorded which). CDR3 sequence (DNA): TGTGCCAGCCGAGGTAACAACCGGGACAGGAGATACGAGCAGTACTTC. This sequence encodes CASRGNNRDRRYEQYF.